The present T cell receptor (beta chain) was sequenced within a study of blood T cell repertoires in COVID-19. Study information: The United States, Italy and Spain provided the acute and convalescent COVID-19 samples. PBMCs, B-cell-depleted T cells, or T cells provided the cDNA or gDNA that made up the material.

The CDR3 covers 12 residues. Trimming left V 4 bases short and J 6 bases short, with 7 bases between. Methods used by the authors: Estimated nucleated cell counts came from reference gene primer amplification. This table comes from immunoSEQ multiplex PCR, and its TCRdb copy is limited to in-frame clones, with some not included. The V and J calls and the clone size are those of that table, but D and trimming were determined from the DNA. Of about 170,000 clones in the sample, around four fifths were seen once. The sequence was collected from a woman in her seventies who had recovered from COVID-19. Sequencing was done on a sample of peripheral blood. The chain is built from TRBV12-3 or TRBV12-4 and TRBJ2-1, with TRBD1 as a possible D gene (6 bases). The CDR3: CASSSQGNEQFF. DNA for the CDR3: TGTGCCAGCAGTTCACAGGGCAATGAGCAGTTCTTC.